Below, one TCR beta chain is given with its context. These data belong to a study of T-cell memory formation after mild COVID-19. Study information: For the most part, TCR clusters were specific to one donor.

TCRdb analysed the 5' RACE reads with MiXCR anew, one entry per CDR3 protein. The sample lists roughly 340,000 distinct CDR3 sequences, roughly 19% occurring once. CDR1 and CDR2 from the germline V gene are WNHNN and SYGVQD (reference sequence). Trimming stripped 6 bases from V and 0 bases from J, with 8 bases between. This CDR3 is 14 amino acids long. The sequenced sample consisted of PBMCs or a T cell subset sorted from them (not recorded which). The TCR comes from a man aged 18 to 29 who had mild COVID-19 (a few samples of this study predate the infection). Cell type and time point are not known. V and J are TRBV10-1 and TRBJ2-2, with D hard to call. CDR3 nucleotides: TGCGCCAGCAGGGGCAACGCGAACACCGGGGAGCTGTTTTTT. It translates to CASRGNANTGELFF.